A single sample is the source of the 24 T cell receptor beta chains below, sequenced in a study of Graves' ophthalmopathy and Graves' hyperthyroidism. TCR beta CDR3 amplification used RNA transcripts. First-round RT-PCR used HTBI primers; second-round multiplex PCR followed. TCRdb re-derived calls from the multiplex PCR reads in MiXCR, one entry per CDR3 protein. The sample has fewer than 650,000 distinct CDR3 sequences, about 20% seen once. The specimen sequenced was peripheral blood. The receptors shown here come from a woman between 18 and 29 years old with stable Graves' hyperthyroidism. Some clones in this sample may be carry-over from other donors' samples.

The table lists this clonotype with many counts. The chain links TRBV7-9 to TRBJ1-2; a possible D gene is TRBD1 (6 bases). Germline CDR1 and CDR2: SEHNR and FQNEAQ (reference sequence). The V gene lost 5 bases and the J gene lost 2 bases, with 15 bases spanning the gap. This CDR3 spans 15 amino acids. The CDR3 here is CASSPTGGANYGYTF. Here the CDR3 DNA reads TGTGCCAGCAGCCCCACGGGGGGGGCGAACTATGGCTACACCTTC.

The chain carries TRBV28 and TRBJ2-7; 7 bases fit TRBD1. This CDR3 comprises 13 residues. CDR1 and CDR2 (germline): MDHEN, SYDVKM. J lost 6 bases, V lost 2 bases, and 4 bases had no gene match. The DNA of the CDR3 is TGTGCCAGCAGTTTACTGACAGGGTCCGAGCAGTACTTC. It codes for CASSLLTGSEQYF.

The chain couples TRBV28 to TRBJ1-6, with TRBD1 as a possible D gene (5 bases). Germline CDR1 is MDHEN and CDR2 is SYDVKM. This CDR3 comprises 15 residues. With 4 bases removed from V and 3 bases from J, the gap between germline ends came to 10 bases. CDR3: CASSYDRDYNSPLHF. The CDR3 bases are TGTGCCAGCAGTTACGACAGAGACTATAATTCACCCCTCCACTTT. Supplemented by reference TRBV28 and TRBJ1-6, the full variable domain reads DVKVTQSSRYLVKRTGEKVFLECVQDMDHENMFWYRQDPGLGLRLIYFSYDVKMKEKGDIPEGYSVSREKKERFSLILESASTNQTSMYLCASSYDRDYNSPLHFGNGTRLTVT.

This clonotype was picked up a small number of times. A junction end diverges from the germline sequence, so it may reflect a read error. V gene TRBV6-5 combines with J gene TRBJ1-2; a weak D match, TRBD1 (6 bases). The CDR3 spans 11 residues. Germline CDR1 reads MNHEY; CDR2 reads SVGAGI. The CDR3 DNA reads TGTACCAGCAGTTACGGACAGCTCTACACCTTC. Its translation: CTSSYGQLYTF.

The chain couples TRBV18 to TRBJ2-7, with 7 bases that match TRBD1. Germline V CDR1 and CDR2: KGHSH, LQKENI. This CDR3 contains 15 residues. Unmatched junction bases numbered 10, after V lost 3 bases and J lost 5 bases. The CDR3, as DNA: TGTGCCAGCTCACCGTCCGGGACAGTATCCAACGAGCAGTACTTC. Protein: CASSPSGTVSNEQYF. The whole variable domain, remainder taken from reference TRBV18 and TRBJ2-7, is NAGVMQNPRHLVRRRGQEARLRCSPMKGHSHVYWYRQLPEEGLKFMVYLQKENIIDESGMPKERFSAEFPKEGPSILRIQQVVRGDSAAYFCASSPSGTVSNEQYFGPGTRLTVT.

This clonotype was counted at least ten times. The chain employs TRBV5-1 and TRBJ2-7; D ambiguous. The germline V and J ends were trimmed by 2 bases and 2 bases, with 14 bases remaining between them. There are 15 residues in the CDR3. Germline CDR1 is SGHRS and CDR2 is YFSETQ. The CDR3 DNA reads TGCGCCAGCAGCTTATTGTCTCCTTTAACCTACGAGCAGTACTTC. This sequence encodes CASSLLSPLTYEQYF.

This clonotype was recorded at least ten times. The rearrangement uses TRBV18 and TRBJ1-1; D unresolved. V shed 6 bases and J shed 1 base, with 9 bases lying between them. The CDR3 consists of 13 residues. The V gene's germline CDR1 is KGHSH and CDR2 LQKENI. The CDR3 DNA reads TGTGCCAGCTCCCTCCACGAGAACACTGAAGCTTTCTTT. Its translation is CASSLHENTEAFF.

This clonotype came up a few times. This sequence joins TRBV6-1 and TRBJ2-7, with unresolved D. CDR3 length equals 15 residues. The V and J ends lost 4 bases and 0 bases respectively, with 13 bases between them. Germline assignment: CDR1 MNHNS and CDR2 SASEGT. The CDR3 protein is CASSGRTSSSYEQYF. CDR3 sequence (DNA): TGTGCCAGCAGTGGCCGGACGTCGAGCTCCTACGAGCAGTACTTC.

This clonotype was picked up many times. The chain combines TRBV15 with TRBJ2-5; 7 bases line up with TRBD1. The V gene's germline CDR1 is LNHNV and CDR2 YYDKDF (reference sequence). The CDR3 runs to 14 residues. Trimming at V came to 4 bases and at J to 1 base, leaving 3 bases not matched to a gene. The CDR3: CATSKGQLQETQYF. For the CDR3, the DNA is TGTGCCACCAGCAAGGGACAGCTCCAAGAGACCCAGTACTTC.

V is TRBV14 and J is TRBJ2-7, with D possibly called TRBD1 or TRBD2 (5 bases each). This CDR3 is 16 amino acids long. Germline CDR1 is SGHDN and CDR2 is FVKESK. Deletions cut 3 bases from V and 3 bases from J, with 18 bases between. In nucleotides, the CDR3 is TGTGCCAGCAGCCACTCCCCGAGGGCAGGGAGCTACGAGCAGTACGTC. It specifies CASSHSPRAGSYEQYV.

This clonotype has ten or more counts. This sequence joins TRBV6-1 and TRBJ1-2; D gene uncertain. The CDR3 has 15 amino acids. V lost 1 base and J 4 bases, leaving 13 bases between the germline ends. CDR1 is MNHNS and CDR2 is SASEGT in the germline V gene. The CDR3 nucleotides are TGTGCCAGCAGTGAAGGGGCCGGGTTGTCCTATGGCTACACCTTC. Translation: CASSEGAGLSYGYTF.

The chain recombines TRBV20-1 with TRBJ2-5; tentatively, D is TRBD1 (5 bases). Germline V gives CDR1 DFQATT, CDR2 SNEGSKA (reference sequence). This CDR3 has 14 amino acids. The V end was cut by 1 base, the J end by 5 bases, with 14 bases between. CDR3 sequence (DNA): TGCAGTGCTAGAGCAGACGCAGGGTGGGAGACCCAGTACTTC. It is translated as CSARADAGWETQYF.

This clonotype was recorded a few times. The CDR3 loop is CASSLTGGYTGELFF. For the CDR3, the DNA is TGTGCCAGCAGCTTAACAGGGGGTTACACCGGGGAGCTGTTTTTT. V gene TRBV11-3 combines with J gene TRBJ2-2, with 8 bases fitting TRBD1. Trimming cost V 2 bases and J 3 bases; bases outside gene matches: 2. The CDR3 loop spans 15 amino acids. CDR1 is SGHNT, CDR2 YENEEA, per germline.

This clonotype appeared many times. The chain employs TRBV7-3 and TRBJ1-6; possibly TRBD1 for D (5 bases). Germline V gene lookup returns CDR1 SGHTA and CDR2 FQGTGA. CDR3 length equals 12 residues. V lost 1 base and J lost 12, with 7 bases in between. This CDR3 is CASSLKRGPLHF. The CDR3 DNA sequence: TGTGCCAGCAGCTTAAAAAGGGGACCCCTCCACTTT.

In its sample, this clonotype was seen a few times. The chain links TRBV6-2 or TRBV6-3 to TRBJ2-2; 8 bases are a match to TRBD1. The CDR3 covers 14 residues. Trimming cost V 4 bases and J 4 bases; bases outside gene matches: 2. CDR1 is MNHEY and CDR2 is SVGEGT in the germline V gene. CDR3 DNA sequence: TGTGCCAGCAGTTGGACAGGGCCCACCGGGGAGCTGTTTTTT. Its translation: CASSWTGPTGELFF.

The rearrangement links TRBV20-1 to TRBJ1-5; TRBD1 might be the D (6 bases). Between the trimmed V and J ends, which lost 3 bases and 2 bases, there was a span of 11 bases. Germline V CDR1 and CDR2: DFQATT, SNEGSKA (reference sequence). This CDR3 is 14 amino acids long. The CDR3: CSASRGGRNQPQHF. As DNA, the CDR3 is TGCAGTGCTAGCAGGGGAGGACGCAATCAGCCCCAGCATTTT.

The table lists this clonotype with many counts. The V and J genes are TRBV12-3 or TRBV12-4 and TRBJ1-2; TRBD1 matches at 8 bases. The length of the CDR3 is 16 residues. Unmatched junction bases numbered 17, after V lost 6 bases and J lost 8 bases. CDR3 region: CASSRDPRTGSMGYTF. In DNA, the CDR3 is TGTGCCAGCAGCCGGGACCCAAGGACAGGGTCGATGGGCTACACCTTC.

This clonotype appeared many times. The junction departs from the called germline gene at one end, perhaps through a read error. The rearrangement joins TRBV12-3 or TRBV12-4 to TRBJ1-2; D is ambiguous. CDR3 size: 13 residues. DNA of the CDR3: TGCGCCAGCAGCTTGGGGAATAACTATGGCTACACCTTC. Protein product: CASSLGNNYGYTF.

This clonotype was seen many times. The chain couples TRBV10-3 to TRBJ2-7; TRBD2 matches at 11 bases. Germline-derived CDR1 and CDR2 are ENHRY and SYGVKD. This CDR3 contains 14 residues. With V trimmed by 6 bases and J by 2 bases, 3 bases remained unmatched. CDR3 sequence reads: CAIRGTSGTYEQYF. CDR3 sequence (DNA): TGTGCCATCAGAGGGACTAGCGGAACCTACGAGCAGTACTTC.

This clonotype was seen repeatedly, ten times or more. CDR3 protein: CSALVAGGPGETQYF. The CDR3 region has the DNA TGCAGTGCCCTGGTTGCGGGGGGCCCTGGGGAGACCCAGTACTTC. This chain uses TRBV20-1 with TRBJ2-5; 8 nucleotides line up with TRBD2. The J segment lost 5 bases and the V segment lost 6 bases, leaving 14 bases of the junction unmatched. This CDR3 contains 15 residues. Germline-derived CDR1 and CDR2 are DFQATT and SNEGSKA (reference sequence).

This clonotype was detected many times. The gene calls are TRBV7-2 and TRBJ2-5; D is ambiguous. The V end lost 6 bases, the J end lost 0 bases, and 14 bases lay between the germline ends. The germline V gene has CDR1 SGHTA and CDR2 FQGNSA. This CDR3 is built from 15 residues. Here the CDR3 reads CASRRARGNQETQYF. The CDR3, as DNA: TGTGCCAGCAGACGGGCTCGTGGAAACCAAGAGACCCAGTACTTC.

This clonotype was seen more than once but under ten times. The rearrangement joins TRBV20-1 to TRBJ1-5; D ambiguous. Trimming cost V 0 bases and J 4 bases, with 7 bases left between them. CDR1 is DFQATT, CDR2 SNEGSKA, per germline (reference sequence). The CDR3 extends over 13 amino acids. The CDR3 is CSARDRPNQPQHF. Here the CDR3 DNA reads TGCAGTGCTAGAGATCGACCGAATCAGCCCCAGCATTTT.

This clonotype was observed many times. This rearrangement joins TRBV5-1 to TRBJ1-6; a weak D match, TRBD1 (6 bases). Trimming shortened V by 5 bases and J by 0 bases, and 21 bases separated the two germline ends. Germline V gene lookup returns CDR1 SGHRS and CDR2 YFSETQ. The length of the CDR3 is 19 residues. DNA for the CDR3: TGCGCCAGCAGACCGGACGGGCCAGGGGTTCCCTCCTATAATTCACCCCTCCACTTT. This encodes CASRPDGPGVPSYNSPLHF. The variable domain in full, with the rest retrieved from reference TRBV5-1 and TRBJ1-6, is KAGVTQTPRYLIKTRGQQVTLSCSPISGHRSVSWYQQTPGQGLQFLFEYFSETQRNKGNFPGRFSGRQFSNSRSEMNVSTLELGDSALYLCASRPDGPGVPSYNSPLHFGNGTRLTVT.

The sample holds a few counts of this clonotype. The genes are TRBV12-3 or TRBV12-4 and TRBJ2-2, with 8 bases aligning to TRBD2. CDR3 length: 15 amino acids. Unmatched junction bases numbered 3, after V lost 6 bases and J lost 0 bases. The CDR3 DNA is TGTGCCAGCAGGCGCGGGGGGACGAACACCGGGGAGCTGTTTTTT. Encoded protein: CASRRGGTNTGELFF.